These 7 T cell receptor beta chains share one sample of origin, sequenced in a study of pediatric ulcerative colitis. The table came from immunoSEQ multiplex PCR; TCRdb's copy has only in-frame clones and leaves some out. The repertoire includes more than 15,000 clones, about three quarters of them detected once, and roughly 3.6% sits in the top ten. One to two pinch biopsies were taken from the rectum during colonoscopy. Sequencing input: gut tissue. The receptors come from a girl aged 10 to 17 with moderate ulcerative colitis.

The chain carries TRBV9 and TRBJ1-4, with TRBD1 as a possible D gene (6 bases). This CDR3 spans 16 amino acids. Trimming left V 4 bases short and J 5 bases short, with 18 bases between. Germline-derived CDR1 and CDR2 are SGDLS and YYNGEE. The CDR3 DNA reads TGTGCCAGCAGCCCTCTCCTACAGGGCCGAAATGAAAAACTGTTTTTT. Translating it yields CASSPLLQGRNEKLFF.

This chain uses TRBV6-5 with TRBJ1-5; 7 bases fit TRBD1. The CDR3 spans 14 residues. Trimming cost V 5 bases and J 7 bases; bases outside gene matches: 8. Germline CDR1 and CDR2: MNHEY and SVGAGI. CDR3 protein: CASSSLGGGQPQHF. The CDR3 coding sequence is TGTGCCAGCAGTAGCTTAGGGGGCGGCCAGCCCCAGCATTTT.

The chain joins TRBV10-3 to TRBJ1-1, with a weak D call TRBD1 (6 bases). The germline gives CDR1 ENHRY, CDR2 SYGVKD. The V and J ends lost 2 bases and 2 bases respectively, with 12 bases between them. This CDR3 spans 15 amino acids. The CDR3 sequence: CAISERGQPNTEAFF. CDR3 nucleotide sequence: TGTGCCATCAGTGAGCGTGGACAGCCTAACACTGAAGCTTTCTTT.

This clone has a single count. The chain is built from TRBV28 and TRBJ2-2; tentatively, D is TRBD1 or TRBD2 (5 bases each). The germline V gene encodes CDR1 MDHEN and CDR2 SYDVKM. The length of the CDR3 is 13 residues. Between the trimmed V and J ends, which lost 7 bases and 5 bases, there was a span of 11 bases. The CDR3 bases are TGTGCCAGCAATGAGGGGTTAACCGGGGAGCTGTTTTTT. Its protein is CASNEGLTGELFF.

The genes are TRBV6-1 and TRBJ1-2; D not certain. The CDR3 contains 13 residues. Per the germline V gene, CDR1 is MNHNS and CDR2 is SASEGT. Trimming removed 1 base from V and 6 bases from J, with 9 bases in between. CDR3 residues: CASSEGGSHGYTF. In DNA, the CDR3 is TGTGCCAGCAGTGAAGGGGGATCCCATGGCTACACCTTC.

The J gene is TRBJ1-4, the V gene TRBV6-5; TRBD1 is a possible D gene (6 bases). CDR3 length: 14 residues. Trimming removed 6 bases from V and 6 bases from J, with 14 bases in between. In germline, CDR1 is MNHEY, CDR2 SVGAGI. CDR3 region: CASRTGGADEKLFF. As DNA, the CDR3 is TGTGCCAGCAGGACCGGGGGCGCGGATGAAAAACTGTTTTTT.

This clone has more than one count but fewer than ten. J is TRBJ1-5 and V is TRBV2; TRBD1 is a possible D gene (6 bases). In germline, CDR1 is SNHLY, CDR2 FYNNEI. The V end lost 1 base, the J end lost 0 bases, and 13 bases lay between the germline ends. The CDR3 loop spans 17 amino acids. DNA for the CDR3: TGTGCCAGCAGTGAAGGGACAGCTGTTTATAGCAATCAGCCCCAGCATTTT. Translated: CASSEGTAVYSNQPQHF.